This TCR beta chain was identified in a study of OX40 agonist ivuxolimab in advanced cancers. Assay: immunoSEQ multiplex PCR; the TCRdb copy retains only in-frame clones and omits some. The sample contains about 61,000 clones, 70% to 90% of which appear only once. This clone is categorized as medium-sized. CDR3 length: 14 amino acids. V gave up 5 bases and J gave up 2 bases, with 12 bases separating them. Germline CDR1 and CDR2: LNHDA and SQIVND (reference sequence). This receptor was taken from an adult with an advanced solid tumor such as melanoma, head and neck, liver or kidney cancer. The V gene is TRBV19, the J gene TRBJ1-2, with D unclear. The source material was CD4+ or CD8+ T cells sorted from blood, sampled in a trial of the OX40 agonist ivuxolimab. CDR3 bases: TGTGCCAGTAGTGTAAGGGCCGCCAACTATGGCTACACCTTC. Its protein product is CASSVRAANYGYTF.